Listed below are T cell receptor beta chains from one sample, sequenced in a study of siplizumab effects on memory and regulatory T cells. Generated by immunoSEQ multiplex PCR, the TCRdb table keeps only in-frame clones and is missing some. The sample lists tens of thousands of clones, roughly 92% seen once, with roughly 17% in the top ten. The material sequenced was CD8+ T cells sorted from blood. The receptors come from a human donor in good health. The CDR3 runs from the conserved cysteine through the conserved F or W. A D gene is named only where the DNA matches it firmly. Some rows have no size entry. The others give once, few or many, or a class for an expanded clone.

v_gene: TRBV7-9; abundance: NA; d_gene: NA; j_gene: TRBJ2-2; CDR3aa: CASSFPRGSGELFF; CDR3nt: TGTGCCAGCAGCTTTCCTAGGGGTTCCGGGGAGCTGTTTTTT
v_gene: TRBV9; abundance: few; d_gene: NA; j_gene: TRBJ1-1; CDR3aa: CASSVAFTEAFF; CDR3nt: TGTGCCAGCAGCGTAGCGTTCACTGAAGCTTTCTTT
v_gene: TRBV27; abundance: NA; d_gene: NA; j_gene: TRBJ2-3; CDR3aa: CASSLSDGSADTQYF; CDR3nt: TGTGCCAGCAGTTTATCGGACGGGAGCGCAGATACGCAGTATTTT
v_gene: TRBV5-1; abundance: NA; d_gene: NA; j_gene: TRBJ1-1; CDR3aa: CASSDSPPTRPNTEAFF; CDR3nt: TGCGCCAGCAGTGACAGTCCCCCCACCCGGCCGAACACTGAAGCTTTCTTT
v_gene: TRBV11-2; abundance: NA; d_gene: NA; j_gene: TRBJ2-1; CDR3aa: CASSLGYSSDEQFF; CDR3nt: TGTGCCAGCAGCTTAGGCTACAGTAGCGATGAGCAGTTCTTC
v_gene: TRBV5-6; abundance: NA; d_gene: NA; j_gene: TRBJ1-3; CDR3aa: CASSPPTSGNTIYF; CDR3nt: TGTGCCAGCAGCCCCCCGACCTCTGGAAACACCATATATTTT
v_gene: TRBV28; abundance: NA; d_gene: TRBD2; j_gene: TRBJ2-1; CDR3aa: CASSLFRSGTYNEQFF; CDR3nt: TGTGCCAGCAGTTTATTTCGGAGCGGGACCTACAATGAGCAGTTCTTC
v_gene: TRBV27; abundance: NA; d_gene: NA; j_gene: TRBJ2-1; CDR3aa: CASSLSAVPPYNEQFF; CDR3nt: TGTGCCAGCAGTTTATCGGCAGTGCCCCCCTACAATGAGCAGTTCTTC
v_gene: TRBV21-1; abundance: NA; d_gene: NA; j_gene: TRBJ1-1; CDR3aa: CASSKGLTANTEAFF; CDR3nt: TGTGCCAGCAGCAAAGGATTGACAGCGAACACTGAAGCTTTCTTT
v_gene: TRBV11-2; abundance: NA; d_gene: NA; j_gene: TRBJ2-1; CDR3aa: CASSGGDSPYNEQFF; CDR3nt: TGTGCCAGCAGCGGTGGGGACTCCCCCTACAATGAGCAGTTCTTC
v_gene: TRBV9; abundance: NA; d_gene: TRBD1; j_gene: TRBJ2-7; CDR3aa: CASSPTGDPSPYEQYF; CDR3nt: TGTGCCAGCAGCCCCACAGGGGACCCGAGCCCCTACGAGCAGTACTTC
v_gene: TRBV11-2; abundance: NA; d_gene: NA; j_gene: TRBJ1-1; CDR3aa: CASSLGGNTEAFF; CDR3nt: TGTGCCAGCAGCTTAGGGGGCAACACTGAAGCTTTCTTT
v_gene: TRBV4-1; abundance: NA; d_gene: TRBD2; j_gene: TRBJ2-1; CDR3aa: CASSQEEGGLEFDEQFF; CDR3nt: TGCGCCAGCAGCCAAGAGGAGGGGGGACTAGAATTCGATGAGCAGTTCTTC
v_gene: TRBV19; abundance: few; d_gene: NA; j_gene: TRBJ1-1; CDR3aa: CASKDRQKDNTEAFF; CDR3nt: TGTGCCAGTAAGGACAGACAGAAAGATAACACTGAAGCTTTCTTT
v_gene: TRBV14; abundance: medium-sized; d_gene: TRBD1; j_gene: TRBJ1-1; CDR3aa: CASRLGTGDTEAFF; CDR3nt: TGTGCCAGCAGACTCGGGACAGGGGACACTGAAGCTTTCTTT
v_gene: TRBV5-1; abundance: NA; d_gene: NA; j_gene: TRBJ2-7; CDR3aa: CASSLIGSSSYEQYF; CDR3nt: TGCGCCAGCAGCTTGATAGGGTCGAGCTCCTACGAGCAGTACTTC
v_gene: TRBV27; abundance: NA; d_gene: NA; j_gene: TRBJ2-7; CDR3aa: CASSFWDTSYEQYF; CDR3nt: TGTGCCAGCAGTTTTTGGGACACTTCCTACGAGCAGTACTTC
v_gene: TRBV7-6; abundance: NA; d_gene: NA; j_gene: TRBJ2-1; CDR3aa: CASSLAGVGSEQFF; CDR3nt: TGTGCCAGCAGCTTAGCGGGAGTGGGCAGTGAGCAGTTCTTC
v_gene: TRBV28; abundance: NA; d_gene: NA; j_gene: TRBJ2-1; CDR3aa: CASSLVQRDNEQFF; CDR3nt: TGTGCCAGCAGTTTAGTTCAGCGGGACAATGAGCAGTTCTTC
v_gene: TRBV7-9; abundance: NA; d_gene: TRBD1; j_gene: TRBJ1-5; CDR3aa: CASSLAGTGGNQPQHF; CDR3nt: TGTGCCAGCAGCTTAGCGGGGACAGGGGGAAATCAGCCCCAGCATTTT
v_gene: TRBV28; abundance: NA; d_gene: TRBD1; j_gene: TRBJ2-4; CDR3aa: CASEGALAKNIQYF; CDR3nt: TGTGCCAGCGAGGGGGCCCTAGCCAAAAACATTCAGTACTTC
v_gene: TRBV20-1; abundance: medium-sized; d_gene: NA; j_gene: TRBJ2-1; CDR3aa: CSANYLNEQFF; CDR3nt: TGCAGTGCTAATTACCTCAATGAGCAGTTCTTC
v_gene: TRBV28; abundance: NA; d_gene: NA; j_gene: TRBJ1-1; CDR3aa: CASITGRAEAFF; CDR3nt: TGTGCCAGCATCACCGGTAGGGCTGAAGCTTTCTTT
v_gene: TRBV6-1; abundance: NA; d_gene: NA; j_gene: TRBJ2-5; CDR3aa: CASSPPRWGGETQYF; CDR3nt: TGTGCCAGCAGTCCTCCTCGGTGGGGGGGCGAGACCCAGTACTTC
v_gene: TRBV7-6; abundance: NA; d_gene: TRBD1; j_gene: TRBJ2-3; CDR3aa: CASSQPRGQNADTQYF; CDR3nt: TGTGCCAGCAGCCAGCCAAGGGGGCAGAACGCAGATACGCAGTATTTT
v_gene: TRBV27; abundance: NA; d_gene: NA; j_gene: TRBJ2-1; CDR3aa: CASSETSPNEQFF; CDR3nt: TGTGCCAGCAGCGAAACTAGCCCCAATGAGCAGTTCTTC
v_gene: TRBV25-1; abundance: NA; d_gene: TRBD1; j_gene: TRBJ2-1; CDR3aa: CASSLGQNIDEQFF; CDR3nt: TGTGCCAGTAGCTTGGGACAGAATATCGATGAGCAGTTCTTC